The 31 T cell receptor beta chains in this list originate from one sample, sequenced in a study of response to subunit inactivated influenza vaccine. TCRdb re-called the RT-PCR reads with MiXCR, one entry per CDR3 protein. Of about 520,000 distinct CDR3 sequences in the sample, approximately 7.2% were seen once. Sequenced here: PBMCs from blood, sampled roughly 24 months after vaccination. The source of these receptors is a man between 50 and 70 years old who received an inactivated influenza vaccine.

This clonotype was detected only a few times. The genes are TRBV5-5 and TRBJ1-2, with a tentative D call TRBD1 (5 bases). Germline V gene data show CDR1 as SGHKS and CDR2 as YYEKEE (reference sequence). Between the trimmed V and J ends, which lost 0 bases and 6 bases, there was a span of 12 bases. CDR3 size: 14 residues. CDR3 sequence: CASSLEVRVDGYTF. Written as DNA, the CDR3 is TGTGCCAGCAGCTTGGAGGTCAGGGTAGATGGCTACACCTTC.

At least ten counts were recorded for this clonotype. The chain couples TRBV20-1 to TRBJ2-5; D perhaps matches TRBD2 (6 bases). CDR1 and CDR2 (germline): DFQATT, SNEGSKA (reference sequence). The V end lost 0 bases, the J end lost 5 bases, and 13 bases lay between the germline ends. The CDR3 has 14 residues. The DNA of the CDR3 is TGCAGTGCTAGAGACATCGACGCGGGGGAGACCCAGTACTTC. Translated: CSARDIDAGETQYF.

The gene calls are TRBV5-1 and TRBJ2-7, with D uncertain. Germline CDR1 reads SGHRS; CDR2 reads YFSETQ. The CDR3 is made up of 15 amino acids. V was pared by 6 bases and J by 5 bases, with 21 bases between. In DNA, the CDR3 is TGCGCCAGCACCGTCGGTGGGATAGGGCTGAACGAGCAGTACTTC. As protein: CASTVGGIGLNEQYF.

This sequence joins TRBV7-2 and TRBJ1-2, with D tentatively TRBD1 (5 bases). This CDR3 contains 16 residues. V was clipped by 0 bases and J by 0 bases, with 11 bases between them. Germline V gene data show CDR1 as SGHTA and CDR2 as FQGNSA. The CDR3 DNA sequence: TGTGCCAGCAGCTTAGCGGGGACCAGAGCTAACTATGGCTACACCTTC. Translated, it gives CASSLAGTRANYGYTF.

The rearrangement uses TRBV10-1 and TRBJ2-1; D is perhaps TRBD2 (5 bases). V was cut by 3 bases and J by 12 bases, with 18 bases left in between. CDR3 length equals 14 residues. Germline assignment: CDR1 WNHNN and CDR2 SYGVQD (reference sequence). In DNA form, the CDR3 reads TGCGCCAGCAGTGACCGCGGACTGGACCGTGGGCAGTTCTTC. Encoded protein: CASSDRGLDRGQFF.

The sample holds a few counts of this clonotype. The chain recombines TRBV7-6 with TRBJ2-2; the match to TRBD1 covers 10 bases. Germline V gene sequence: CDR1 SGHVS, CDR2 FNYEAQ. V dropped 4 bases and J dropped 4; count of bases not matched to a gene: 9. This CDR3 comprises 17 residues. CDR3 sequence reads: CASSSHLDRGGTGELFF. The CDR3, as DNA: TGTGCCAGCAGCTCCCACCTGGACAGGGGGGGCACCGGGGAGCTGTTTTTT.

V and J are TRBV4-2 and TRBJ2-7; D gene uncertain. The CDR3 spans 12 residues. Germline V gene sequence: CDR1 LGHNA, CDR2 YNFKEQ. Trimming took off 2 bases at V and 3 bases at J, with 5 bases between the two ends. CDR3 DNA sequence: TGTGCCAGCAGCCAATCAGACTACGAGCAGTACTTC. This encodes CASSQSDYEQYF.

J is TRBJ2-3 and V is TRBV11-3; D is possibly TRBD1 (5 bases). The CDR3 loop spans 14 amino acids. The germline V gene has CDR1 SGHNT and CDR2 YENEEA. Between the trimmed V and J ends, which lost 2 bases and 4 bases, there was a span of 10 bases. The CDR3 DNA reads TGTGCCAGCAGCTTAACAGGTGACCCAGATACGCAGTATTTT. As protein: CASSLTGDPDTQYF. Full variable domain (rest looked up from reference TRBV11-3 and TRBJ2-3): EAGVVQSPRYKIIEKKQPVAFWCNPISGHNTLYWYLQNLGQGPELLIRYENEEAVDDSQLPKDRFSAERLKGVDSTLKIQPAELGDSAVYLCASSLTGDPDTQYFGPGTRLTVL.

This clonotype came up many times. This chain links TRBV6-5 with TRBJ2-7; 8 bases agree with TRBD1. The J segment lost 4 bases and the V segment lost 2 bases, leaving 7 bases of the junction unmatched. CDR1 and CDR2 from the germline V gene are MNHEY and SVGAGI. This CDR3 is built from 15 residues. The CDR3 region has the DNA TGTGCCAGCAGTTACCGCGGACAGGGCGTGTACGAGCAGTACTTC. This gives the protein CASSYRGQGVYEQYF.

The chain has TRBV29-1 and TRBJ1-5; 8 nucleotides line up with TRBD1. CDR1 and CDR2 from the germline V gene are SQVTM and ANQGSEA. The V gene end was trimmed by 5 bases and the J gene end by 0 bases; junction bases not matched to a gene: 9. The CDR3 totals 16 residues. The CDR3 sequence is CSVILGTGHSNQPQHF. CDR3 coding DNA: TGCAGCGTTATCCTCGGGACAGGACATAGCAATCAGCCCCAGCATTTT.

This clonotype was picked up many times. The CDR3 DNA reads as TGTGCCACCAGCAGAACTTTTACAGGGGGCGGTGAGCAGTTCTTC. As protein: CATSRTFTGGGEQFF. This chain connects TRBV15 to TRBJ2-1; TRBD1 matches at 9 bases. V shed 2 bases, J shed 9 bases, and the junction held 8 bases outside the gene matches. This CDR3 region has 15 residues. In germline, CDR1 is LNHNV, CDR2 YYDKDF (reference sequence).

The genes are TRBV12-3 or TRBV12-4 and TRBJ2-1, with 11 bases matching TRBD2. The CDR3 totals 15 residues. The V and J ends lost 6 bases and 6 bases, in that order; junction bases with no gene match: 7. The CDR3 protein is CASRELAGVLNEQFF. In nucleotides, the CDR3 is TGTGCCAGCAGAGAACTAGCGGGGGTGCTCAATGAGCAGTTCTTC.

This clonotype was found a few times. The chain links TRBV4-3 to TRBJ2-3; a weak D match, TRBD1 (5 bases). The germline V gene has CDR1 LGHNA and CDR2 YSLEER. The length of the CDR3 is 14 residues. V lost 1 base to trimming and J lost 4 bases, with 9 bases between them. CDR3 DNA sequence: TGCGCCAGCAGCCAAGGCGTAGGGGCAGATACGCAGTATTTT. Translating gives CASSQGVGADTQYF.

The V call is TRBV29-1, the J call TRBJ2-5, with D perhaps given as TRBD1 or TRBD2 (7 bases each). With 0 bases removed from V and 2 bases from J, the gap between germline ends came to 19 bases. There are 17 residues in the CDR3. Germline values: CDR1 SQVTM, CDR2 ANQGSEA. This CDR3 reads CSVEDFRGRGRQETQYF. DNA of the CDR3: TGCAGCGTTGAAGATTTTCGGGGGAGGGGGCGGCAAGAGACCCAGTACTTC. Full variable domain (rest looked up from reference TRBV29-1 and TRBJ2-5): SAVISQKPSRDICQRGTSLTIQCQVDSQVTMMFWYRQQPGQSLTLIATANQGSEATYESGFVIDKFPISRPNLTFSTLTVSNMSPEDSSIYLCSVEDFRGRGRQETQYFGPGTRLLVL.

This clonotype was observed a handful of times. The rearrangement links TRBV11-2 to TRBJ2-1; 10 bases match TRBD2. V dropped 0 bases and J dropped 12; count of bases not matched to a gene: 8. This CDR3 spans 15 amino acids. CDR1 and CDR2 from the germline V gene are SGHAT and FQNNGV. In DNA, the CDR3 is TGTGCCAGCAGCTTAGAACTAGCGGGGACCTCCATGCAGTTCTTC. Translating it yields CASSLELAGTSMQFF. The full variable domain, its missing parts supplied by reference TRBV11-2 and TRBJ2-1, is EAGVAQSPRYKIIEKRQSVAFWCNPISGHATLYWYQQILGQGPKLLIQFQNNGVVDDSQLPKDRFSAERLKGVDSTLKIQPAKLEDSAVYLCASSLELAGTSMQFFGPGTRLTVL.

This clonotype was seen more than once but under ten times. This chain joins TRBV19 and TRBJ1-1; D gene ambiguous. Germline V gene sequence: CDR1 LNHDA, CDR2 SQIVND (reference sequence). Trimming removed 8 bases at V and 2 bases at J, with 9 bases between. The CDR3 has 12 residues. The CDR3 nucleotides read TGTGCCAGTGGACCGGGCAACACTGAAGCTTTCTTT. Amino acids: CASGPGNTEAFF.

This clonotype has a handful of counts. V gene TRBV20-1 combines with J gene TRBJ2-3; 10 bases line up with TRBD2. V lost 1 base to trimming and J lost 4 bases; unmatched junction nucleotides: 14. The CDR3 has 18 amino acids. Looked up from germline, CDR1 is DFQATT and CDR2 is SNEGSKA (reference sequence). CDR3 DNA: TGCAGTGCTAGAGTCTACTTACCGGGACTAGCGATGCCAGATACGCAGTATTTT. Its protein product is CSARVYLPGLAMPDTQYF.

CDR3 in amino acids: CAISESEGSNQPQHF. The CDR3 DNA reads TGTGCCATCAGTGAGTCCGAGGGTAGCAATCAGCCCCAGCATTTT. This chain connects TRBV10-3 to TRBJ1-5; D is uncertain. Germline CDR1 is ENHRY and CDR2 is SYGVKD. V gave up 0 bases and J gave up 0 bases, with 6 bases separating them. The CDR3 is made up of 15 amino acids.

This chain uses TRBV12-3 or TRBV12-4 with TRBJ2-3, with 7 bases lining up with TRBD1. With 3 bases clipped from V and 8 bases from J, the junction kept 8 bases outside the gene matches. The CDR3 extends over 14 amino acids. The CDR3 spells CASSLTGPQGTQYF. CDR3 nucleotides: TGTGCCAGCAGTTTGACAGGGCCACAGGGTACGCAGTATTTT.

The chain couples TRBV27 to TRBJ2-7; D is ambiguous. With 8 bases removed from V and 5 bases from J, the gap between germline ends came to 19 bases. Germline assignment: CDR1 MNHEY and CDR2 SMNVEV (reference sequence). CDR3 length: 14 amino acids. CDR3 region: CASGPPTNSNEQYF. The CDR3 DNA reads TGTGCCAGCGGTCCCCCCACTAATTCAAACGAGCAGTACTTC.

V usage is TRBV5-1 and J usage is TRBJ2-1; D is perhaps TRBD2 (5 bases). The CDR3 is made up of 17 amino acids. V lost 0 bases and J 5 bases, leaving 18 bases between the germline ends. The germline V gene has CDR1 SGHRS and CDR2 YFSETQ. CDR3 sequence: CASSLGLRASGNNEQFF. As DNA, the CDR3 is TGCGCCAGCAGCTTGGGACTAAGAGCTTCGGGCAACAATGAGCAGTTCTTC.

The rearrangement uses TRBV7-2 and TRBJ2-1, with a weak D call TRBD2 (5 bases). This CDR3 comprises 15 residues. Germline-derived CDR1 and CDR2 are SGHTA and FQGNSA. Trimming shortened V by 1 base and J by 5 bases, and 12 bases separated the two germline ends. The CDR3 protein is CASSLEVSAHNEQFF. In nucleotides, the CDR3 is TGTGCCAGCAGCTTAGAAGTTAGCGCCCACAATGAGCAGTTCTTC.

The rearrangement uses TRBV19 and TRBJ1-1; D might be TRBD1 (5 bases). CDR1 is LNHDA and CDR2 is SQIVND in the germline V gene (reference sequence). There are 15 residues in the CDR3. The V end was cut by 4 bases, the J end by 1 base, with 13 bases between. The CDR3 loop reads CASSNTLGTNTEAFF. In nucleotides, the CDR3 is TGTGCCAGTAGTAACACTCTCGGGACGAACACTGAAGCTTTCTTT.

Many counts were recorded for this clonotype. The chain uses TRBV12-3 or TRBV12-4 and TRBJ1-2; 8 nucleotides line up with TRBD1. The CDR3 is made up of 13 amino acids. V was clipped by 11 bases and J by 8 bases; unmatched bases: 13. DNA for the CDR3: TGTGCCTCAAAGACAGGGGCGCTTGGCGGCTACACCTTC. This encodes CASKTGALGGYTF.

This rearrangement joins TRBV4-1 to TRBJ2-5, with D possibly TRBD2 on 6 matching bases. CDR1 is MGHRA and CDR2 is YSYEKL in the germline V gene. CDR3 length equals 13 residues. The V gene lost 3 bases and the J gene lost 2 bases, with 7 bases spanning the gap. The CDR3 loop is CASSQDYQETQYF. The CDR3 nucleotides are TGCGCCAGCAGCCAGGACTATCAAGAGACCCAGTACTTC.

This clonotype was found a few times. The CDR3 DNA reads as TGCAGTGCCCCAGTGAGCAGATCCAATGAGCAGTTCTTC. It yields the protein CSAPVSRSNEQFF. V gene TRBV20-1 combines with J gene TRBJ2-1; D not certain. The V gene's germline CDR1 is DFQATT and CDR2 SNEGSKA (reference sequence). This CDR3 comprises 13 residues. The V gene lost 6 bases and the J gene lost 6 bases, with 15 bases spanning the gap.

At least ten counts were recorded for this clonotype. DNA for the CDR3: TGCGCCAGCAAACAAGGGACAGCCGACCAAGAGACCCAGTACTTC. Translation: CASKQGTADQETQYF. The gene calls are TRBV5-1 and TRBJ2-5, with 7 positions matching TRBD1. CDR3 length: 15 amino acids. J was trimmed by 0 bases and V by 6 bases; bases with no gene match: 8. From germline, CDR1 is SGHRS and CDR2 YFSETQ.

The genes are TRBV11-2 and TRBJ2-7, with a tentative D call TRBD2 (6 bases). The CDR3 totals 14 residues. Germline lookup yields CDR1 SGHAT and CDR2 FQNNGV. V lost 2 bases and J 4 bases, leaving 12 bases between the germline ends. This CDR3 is CASSLIAAQYEQYF. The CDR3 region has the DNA TGTGCCAGCAGCTTAATAGCGGCGCAATACGAGCAGTACTTC.

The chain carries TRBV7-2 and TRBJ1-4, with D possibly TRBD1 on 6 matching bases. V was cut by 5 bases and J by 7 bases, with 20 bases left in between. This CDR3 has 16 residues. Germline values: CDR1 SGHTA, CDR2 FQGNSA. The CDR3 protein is CASSQQGRGRSEKLFF. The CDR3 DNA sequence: TGTGCCAGCAGCCAACAAGGCCGGGGGCGTAGTGAAAAACTGTTTTTT.

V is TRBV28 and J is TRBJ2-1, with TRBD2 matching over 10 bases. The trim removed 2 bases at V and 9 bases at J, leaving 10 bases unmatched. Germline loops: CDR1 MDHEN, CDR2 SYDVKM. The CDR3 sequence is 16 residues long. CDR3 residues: CASSLTLSGRGAEQFF. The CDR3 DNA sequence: TGTGCCAGCAGTTTAACATTGAGCGGGAGGGGGGCTGAGCAGTTCTTC.

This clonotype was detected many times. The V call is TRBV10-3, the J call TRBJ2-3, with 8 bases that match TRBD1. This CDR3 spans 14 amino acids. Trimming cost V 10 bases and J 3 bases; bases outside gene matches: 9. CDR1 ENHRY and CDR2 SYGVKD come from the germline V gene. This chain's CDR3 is CATRTGLETDTQYF. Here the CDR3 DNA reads TGTGCCACCCGGACAGGGTTGGAGACAGATACGCAGTATTTT.